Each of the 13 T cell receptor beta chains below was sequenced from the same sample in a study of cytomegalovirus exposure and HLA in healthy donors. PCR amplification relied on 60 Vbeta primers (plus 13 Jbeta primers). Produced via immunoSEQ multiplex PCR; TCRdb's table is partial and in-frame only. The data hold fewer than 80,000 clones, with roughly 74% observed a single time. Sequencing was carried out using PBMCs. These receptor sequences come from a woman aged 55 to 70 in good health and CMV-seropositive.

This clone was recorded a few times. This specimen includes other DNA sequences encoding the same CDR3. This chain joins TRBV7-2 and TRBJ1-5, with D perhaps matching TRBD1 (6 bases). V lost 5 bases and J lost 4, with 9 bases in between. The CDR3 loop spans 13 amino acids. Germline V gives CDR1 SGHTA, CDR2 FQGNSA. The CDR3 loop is CASSTRGNQPQHF. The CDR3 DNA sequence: TGTGCCAGCAGCACAAGGGGGAATCAGCCCCAGCATTTT.

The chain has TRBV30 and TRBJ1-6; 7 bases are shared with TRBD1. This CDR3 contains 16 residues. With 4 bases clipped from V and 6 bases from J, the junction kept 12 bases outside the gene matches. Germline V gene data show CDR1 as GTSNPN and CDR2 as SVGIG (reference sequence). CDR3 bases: TGTGCCTGGAAGGGTGGCCGGGACAGACTTAATTCACCCCTCCACTTT. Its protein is CAWKGGRDRLNSPLHF.

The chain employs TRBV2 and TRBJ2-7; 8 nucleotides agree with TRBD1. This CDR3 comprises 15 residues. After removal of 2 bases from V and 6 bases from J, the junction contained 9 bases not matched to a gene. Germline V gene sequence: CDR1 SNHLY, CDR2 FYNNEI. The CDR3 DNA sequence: TGTGCCAGCAGTGAATTCCCCGGGCAGGGGGCCGAGCAGTACTTC. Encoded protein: CASSEFPGQGAEQYF.

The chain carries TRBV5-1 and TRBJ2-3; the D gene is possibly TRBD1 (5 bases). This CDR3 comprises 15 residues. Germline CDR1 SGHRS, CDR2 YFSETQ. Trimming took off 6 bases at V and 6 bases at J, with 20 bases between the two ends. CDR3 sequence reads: CASTPGGQGYDTQYF. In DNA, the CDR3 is TGCGCCAGCACCCCGGGTGGGCAGGGATATGATACGCAGTATTTT.

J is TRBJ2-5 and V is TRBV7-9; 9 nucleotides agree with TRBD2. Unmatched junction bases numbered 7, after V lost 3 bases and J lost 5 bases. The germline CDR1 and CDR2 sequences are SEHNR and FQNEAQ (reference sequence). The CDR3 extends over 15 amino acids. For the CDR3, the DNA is TGTGCCAGCAGCTTCCAGGGACTAGCCCGTGAGACCCAGTACTTC. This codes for CASSFQGLARETQYF.

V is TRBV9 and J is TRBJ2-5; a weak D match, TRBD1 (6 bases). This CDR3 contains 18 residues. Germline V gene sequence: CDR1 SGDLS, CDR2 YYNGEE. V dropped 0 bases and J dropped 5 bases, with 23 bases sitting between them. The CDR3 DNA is TGTGCCAGCAGCGTAGGTGCTCCCGCAGGGGTTCGGGCCGAGACCCAGTACTTC. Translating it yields CASSVGAPAGVRAETQYF.

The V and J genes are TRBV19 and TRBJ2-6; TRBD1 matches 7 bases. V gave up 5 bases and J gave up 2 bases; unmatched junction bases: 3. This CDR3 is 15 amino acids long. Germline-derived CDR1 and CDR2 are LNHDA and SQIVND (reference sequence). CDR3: CASSPDRAGANVLTF. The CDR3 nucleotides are TGTGCCAGTAGTCCAGACAGGGCTGGGGCCAACGTCCTGACTTTC.

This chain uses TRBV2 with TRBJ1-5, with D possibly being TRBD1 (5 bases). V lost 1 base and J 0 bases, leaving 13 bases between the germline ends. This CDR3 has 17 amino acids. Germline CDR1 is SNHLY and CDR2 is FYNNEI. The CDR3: CASSEGGEGYSNQPQHF. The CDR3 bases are TGTGCCAGCAGTGAAGGAGGGGAGGGCTATAGCAATCAGCCCCAGCATTTT.

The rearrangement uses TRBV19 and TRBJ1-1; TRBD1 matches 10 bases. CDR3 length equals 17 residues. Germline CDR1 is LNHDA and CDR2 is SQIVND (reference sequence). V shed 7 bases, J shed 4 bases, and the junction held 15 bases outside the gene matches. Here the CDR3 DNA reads TGTGCCAGTAAAAATTTAATGGGACAGGGGTCGGGCACTGAAGCTTTCTTT. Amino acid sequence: CASKNLMGQGSGTEAFF.

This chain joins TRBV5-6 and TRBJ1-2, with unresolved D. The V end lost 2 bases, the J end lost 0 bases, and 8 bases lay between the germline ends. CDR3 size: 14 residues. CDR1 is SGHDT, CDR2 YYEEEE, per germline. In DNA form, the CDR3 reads TGTGCCAGCAGCTTTACGGGAGCTAACTATGGCTACACCTTC. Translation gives CASSFTGANYGYTF.

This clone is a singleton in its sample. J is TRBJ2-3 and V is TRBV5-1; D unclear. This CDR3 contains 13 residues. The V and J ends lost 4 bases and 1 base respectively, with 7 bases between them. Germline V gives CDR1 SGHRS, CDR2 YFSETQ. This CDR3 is CASSPVGTDTQYF. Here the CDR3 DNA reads TGCGCCAGCAGCCCGGTCGGCACAGATACGCAGTATTTT.

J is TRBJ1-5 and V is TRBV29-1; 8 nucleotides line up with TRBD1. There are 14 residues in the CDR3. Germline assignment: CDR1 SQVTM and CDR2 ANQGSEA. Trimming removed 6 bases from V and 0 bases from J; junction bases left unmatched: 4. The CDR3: CSVRTGNSNQPQHF. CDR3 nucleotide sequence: TGCAGCGTGCGGACAGGGAATAGCAATCAGCCCCAGCATTTT. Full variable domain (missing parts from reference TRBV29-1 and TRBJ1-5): SAVISQKPSRDICQRGTSLTIQCQVDSQVTMMFWYRQQPGQSLTLIATANQGSEATYESGFVIDKFPISRPNLTFSTLTVSNMSPEDSSIYLCSVRTGNSNQPQHFGDGTRLSIL.

CDR3: CASSLMTSGAYEQYF. DNA for the CDR3: TGTGCCAGCAGCTTGATGACTAGCGGGGCCTACGAGCAGTACTTC. V gene TRBV5-4 combines with J gene TRBJ2-7, with 11 positions matching TRBD2. The V gene's germline CDR1 is SGHNT and CDR2 YYREEE (reference sequence). This CDR3 has 15 amino acids. V was clipped by 1 base and J by 2 bases; unmatched bases: 2.